A selection of T cell receptor beta chains follows, all from one sample in a study of a mutant IDH1 vaccine in newly diagnosed glioma. Some clones are missing from TCRdb's copy, which holds only in-frame ones; the method was immunoSEQ multiplex PCR. The data contain 45,000 to 70,000 clones, about 86% of them singletons. Antigens of these TCRs are unknown. This specimen was PBMCs, taken from a glioma patient whose treatment included an IDH1 peptide vaccine. Source of these receptors: a young man with glioma. CDR3s include the opening cysteine and the closing phenylalanine or tryptophan. A D gene is named only where the DNA matches it firmly. The size field is filled for only some rows; it gives once, few, many or a size class.

>TRBV18|14|.|TRBJ1-2|.
CASSPPDRPNGYTF
TGTGCCAGCTCACCACCCGACAGGCCAAATGGCTACACCTTC
>TRBV5-6|19|once|TRBJ1-3|TRBD1
CASSSTTRDRGIPGNTIYF
TGTGCCAGCAGCTCTACGACCCGGGACAGGGGGATACCTGGAAACACCATATATTTT
>TRBV7-2|13|.|TRBJ1-1|.
CASSADLNTEAFF
TGTGCCAGCAGCGCCGACTTGAACACTGAAGCTTTCTTT
>TRBV7-2|15|.|TRBJ2-3|TRBD1
CASSLQGFSTDTQYF
TGTGCCAGCAGCCTACAGGGGTTTAGCACAGATACGCAGTATTTT
>TRBV9|14|.|TRBJ2-7|TRBD1
CASSRTGSSYEQYF
TGTGCCAGCAGCCGGACAGGAAGCTCCTACGAGCAGTACTTC
>TRBV15|15|once|TRBJ1-5|.
CATRLSSAPNQPQHF
TGTGCCACCAGACTCTCCTCGGCACCCAATCAGCCCCAGCATTTT
>TRBV5-4|13|once|TRBJ1-2|.
CASSLDRIYGYTF
TGTGCCAGCAGCCTCGACAGGATATATGGCTACACCTTC
>TRBV29-1|15|.|TRBJ2-2|TRBD2
CSVAGLAGNTGELFF
TGCAGCGTTGCAGGACTAGCGGGAAACACCGGGGAGCTGTTTTTT
>TRBV21-1|14|few|TRBJ1-5|.
CASSKQNSNQPQHF
TGTGCCAGCAGCAAACAGAATAGCAATCAGCCCCAGCATTTT
>TRBV2|16|.|TRBJ2-2|.
CASSEGRAKDTGELFF
TGTGCCAGCAGTGAAGGCCGGGCTAAGGACACCGGGGAGCTGTTTTTT
>TRBV19|15|.|TRBJ1-6|.
CASKITGSYNSPLHF
TGTGCCAGTAAAATCACCGGATCCTATAATTCACCCCTCCACTTT
>TRBV5-6|15|.|TRBJ1-6|.
CASSLDRVWNSPLHF
TGCGCCAGCAGCTTAGATCGGGTGTGGAATTCACCCCTCCACTTT
>TRBV28|17|.|TRBJ2-6|.
CATHVGRGSSGANVLTF
TGTGCCACTCACGTGGGTCGGGGCAGCTCTGGGGCCAACGTCCTGACTTTC
>TRBV27|15|.|TRBJ2-5|TRBD1
CASSLWGQWQETQYF
TGTGCCAGCAGCTTATGGGGACAGTGGCAAGAGACCCAGTACTTC
>TRBV27|17|.|TRBJ2-3|TRBD1
CASSLIRTGGSADTQYF
TGTGCCAGCAGTTTAATCCGAACAGGGGGCAGCGCAGATACGCAGTATTTT
>TRBV4-1|14|.|TRBJ1-2|TRBD1
CASSQGPGTGGYTF
TGCGCCAGCAGCCAAGGCCCCGGGACAGGAGGCTACACCTTC
>TRBV7-9|13|.|TRBJ1-1|TRBD1
CASGQGLDTEAFF
TGTGCCAGCGGACAGGGCTTGGACACTGAAGCTTTCTTT
>TRBV2|17|.|TRBJ2-4|.
CASSRVGRSGTKNIQYF
TGTGCCAGCAGTAGGGTGGGGCGATCTGGTACCAAAAACATTCAGTACTTC
>TRBV18|15|.|TRBJ2-7|TRBD1
CASSPPGQGAYEQYF
TGTGCCAGCTCACCACCAGGACAGGGAGCCTACGAGCAGTACTTC
>TRBV15|14|.|TRBJ2-7|.
CATSTSKEGTRQYF
TGTGCCACCAGCACATCCAAGGAAGGAACCCGGCAGTACTTC
>TRBV27|13|.|TRBJ1-1|.
CASGTGMNTEAFF
TGTGCCAGCGGTACAGGGATGAACACTGAAGCTTTCTTT
>TRBV5-4|14|.|TRBJ1-2|TRBD1
CASSSGQGNYGYTF
TGTGCCAGCAGCTCCGGACAGGGAAACTATGGCTACACCTTC
>TRBV10-2|14|.|TRBJ1-5|.
CASSESTSEPTQHF
TGCGCCAGCAGTGAGTCGACTAGCGAGCCGACCCAGCATTTT
>TRBV27|15|once|TRBJ1-2|.
CASSLSWLANYGYTF
TGTGCCAGCAGTTTATCGTGGCTCGCCAACTATGGCTACACCTTC
>TRBV19|18|.|TRBJ2-5|.
CASSIGGETGFRVETQYF
TGTGCCAGTAGTATAGGGGGGGAGACAGGGTTCCGGGTGGAGACCCAGTACTTC
>TRBV4-1|14|once|TRBJ2-7|TRBD2
CASSQTGGPREQYF
TGCGCCAGCAGCCAAACGGGGGGGCCTAGAGAGCAGTACTTC
>TRBV28|15|.|TRBJ1-5|.
CASSLSRQGIRPQHF
TGTGCCAGCAGTCTATCCAGACAAGGTATAAGGCCCCAGCATTTT
>TRBV10-1|12|once|TRBJ2-7|.
CASSDDTYEQYF
TGCGCCAGCAGTGACGACACCTACGAGCAGTACTTC
>TRBV7-9|18|.|TRBJ1-2|.
CASSSRFVMDQNHYGYTF
TGTGCCAGCAGCTCCAGGTTTGTTATGGACCAGAATCATTATGGCTACACCTTC
>TRBV15|15|.|TRBJ2-7|TRBD1
CATSRSGTAYYEQYF
TGTGCCACCAGCAGATCAGGGACAGCGTACTACGAGCAGTACTTC
>TRBV5-1|16|.|TRBJ2-6|.
CASSLYGVPGANVLTF
TGCGCCAGCAGCTTGTATGGGGTCCCTGGGGCCAACGTCCTGACTTTC
>TRBV5-1|13|.|TRBJ2-3|.
CASSSGMADTQYF
TGCGCCAGCAGCTCCGGGATGGCAGATACGCAGTATTTT
>TRBV2|15|.|TRBJ2-7|TRBD1
CASSEGGTGGYEQYF
TGTGCCAGCAGTGAAGGTGGGACAGGGGGCTACGAGCAGTACTTC
>TRBV21-1|18|.|TRBJ2-2|.
CASSKVVGRGPHTGELFF
TGTGCCAGCAGCAAAGTGGTCGGTAGGGGGCCGCATACCGGGGAGCTGTTTTTT
>TRBV19|14|.|TRBJ1-6|.
CASSVTTYNSPLHF
TGTGCCAGTAGTGTCACCACCTATAATTCACCCCTCCACTTT
>TRBV5-4|14|.|TRBJ2-2|.
CASNMGGLTGELFF
TGTGCCAGCAACATGGGGGGGCTCACCGGGGAGCTGTTTTTT
>TRBV6-1|16|.|TRBJ2-3|TRBD1
CASSVNRGLSTDTQYF
TGTGCCAGCAGTGTCAACAGGGGGCTTAGCACAGATACGCAGTATTTT
>TRBV19|13|.|TRBJ1-2|.
CASSTLMVEGYTF
TGTGCCAGTAGTACCCTGATGGTGGAGGGCTACACCTTC
>TRBV6-1|15|.|TRBJ2-6|TRBD1
CASRTGGSGANVLTF
TGTGCCAGCAGGACAGGGGGATCTGGGGCCAACGTCCTGACTTTC
>TRBV6-1|12|.|TRBJ1-6|.
CASTISSLPLHF
TGTGCCAGCACCATATCAAGTTTACCCCTCCACTTT
>TRBV5-4|19|.|TRBJ2-7|TRBD1
CASSLDLRQGARTAYEQYF
TGTGCCAGCAGCTTGGACCTAAGACAGGGGGCTAGGACGGCCTACGAGCAGTACTTC
>TRBV4-1|15|.|TRBJ2-3|TRBD1
CASSQPGQGELTQYF
TGCGCCAGCAGCCAACCTGGACAGGGGGAATTAACGCAGTATTTT
>TRBV5-6|17|.|TRBJ1-2|TRBD1
CASSSLDRGVNKYGYTF
TGTGCCAGCAGCTCCCTGGACAGGGGAGTGAATAAATATGGCTACACCTTC
>TRBV7-2|14|.|TRBJ1-1|.
CASSPRGHLTEAFF
TGTGCCAGCAGCCCCCGAGGTCACCTCACTGAAGCTTTCTTT
>TRBV29-1|10|.|TRBJ1-2|.
CSVDSLGYTF
TGCAGCGTTGACAGTCTCGGCTACACCTTC